The 4 T cell receptor beta chains reported below all come from one sample, sequenced in a study of OX40 agonist ivuxolimab in advanced cancers. The repertoire was sequenced with immunoSEQ multiplex PCR; TCRdb's copy has only in-frame clones and lacks some. The sample lists 50,000 to 60,000 clones; around 86% were seen once. The input for sequencing was CD4+ or CD8+ T cells sorted from blood, taken in a trial of the OX40 agonist ivuxolimab. The receptor set was obtained from an adult with an advanced solid tumor such as melanoma, head and neck, liver or kidney cancer.

The chain couples TRBV5-1 to TRBJ1-5, with D unclear. The CDR3 totals 13 residues. Looked up from germline, CDR1 is SGHRS and CDR2 is YFSETQ. V was cut by 5 bases and J by 0 bases, with 6 bases left in between. The CDR3 coding sequence is TGCGCCAGCAGAAGGGATAGCAATCAGCCCCAGCATTTT. Protein: CASRRDSNQPQHF.

The chain links TRBV7-2 to TRBJ1-3, with 8 bases aligning to TRBD1. Trimming at V came to 4 bases and at J to 0 bases, leaving 5 bases not matched to a gene. Looked up from germline, CDR1 is SGHTA and CDR2 is FQGNSA. The CDR3 is 16 amino acids. The CDR3 region has the DNA TGTGCCAGCAGCTCGGACAGGGCCCACTCTGGAAACACCATATATTTT. Protein sequence: CASSSDRAHSGNTIYF.

The chain couples TRBV7-9 to TRBJ2-1; 11 positions match TRBD2. V shed 5 bases, J shed 4 bases, and the junction held 4 bases outside the gene matches. The CDR3 consists of 15 residues. Germline V CDR1 and CDR2: SEHNR, FQNEAQ (reference sequence). CDR3 sequence (DNA): TGTGCCAGCAGCCCGACTAGCGGGAATTACAATGAGCAGTTCTTC. This encodes CASSPTSGNYNEQFF.

The V call is TRBV5-4, the J call TRBJ1-1, with a tentative D call TRBD1 (5 bases). V was pared by 0 bases and J by 11 bases, with 11 bases between. Germline values: CDR1 SGHNT, CDR2 YYREEE (reference sequence). The CDR3 extends over 12 amino acids. CDR3 sequence: CASSLEVGDAFF. In DNA form, the CDR3 reads TGTGCCAGCAGCTTGGAAGTGGGGGATGCTTTCTTT.